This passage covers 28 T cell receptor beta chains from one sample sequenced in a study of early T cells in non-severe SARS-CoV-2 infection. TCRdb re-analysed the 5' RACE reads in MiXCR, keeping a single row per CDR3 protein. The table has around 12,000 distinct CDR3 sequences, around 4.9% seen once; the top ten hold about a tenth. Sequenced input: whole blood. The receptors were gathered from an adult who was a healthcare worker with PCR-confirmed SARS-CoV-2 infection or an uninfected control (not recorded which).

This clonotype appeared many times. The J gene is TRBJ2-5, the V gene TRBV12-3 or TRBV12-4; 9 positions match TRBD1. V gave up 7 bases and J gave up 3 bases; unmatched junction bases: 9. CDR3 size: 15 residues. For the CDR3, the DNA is TGTGCCAGCACCCGACGGACAGGGGAGGAAGAGACCCAGTACTTC. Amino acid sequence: CASTRRTGEEETQYF.

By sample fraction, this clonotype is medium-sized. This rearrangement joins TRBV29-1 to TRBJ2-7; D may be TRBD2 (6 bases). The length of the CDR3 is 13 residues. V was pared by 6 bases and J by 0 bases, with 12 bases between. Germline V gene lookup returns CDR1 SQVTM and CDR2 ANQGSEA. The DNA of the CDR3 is TGCAGCGTCGCCGGAGGGATCTCCTACGAGCAGTACTTC. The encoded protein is CSVAGGISYEQYF.

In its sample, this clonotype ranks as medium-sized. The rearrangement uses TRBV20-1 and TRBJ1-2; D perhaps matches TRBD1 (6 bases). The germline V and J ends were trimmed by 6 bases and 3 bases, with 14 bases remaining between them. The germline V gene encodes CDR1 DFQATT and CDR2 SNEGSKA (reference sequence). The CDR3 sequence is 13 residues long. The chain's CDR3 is CSANWGPDYGYTF. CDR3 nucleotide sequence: TGCAGTGCCAACTGGGGGCCCGACTATGGCTACACCTTC.

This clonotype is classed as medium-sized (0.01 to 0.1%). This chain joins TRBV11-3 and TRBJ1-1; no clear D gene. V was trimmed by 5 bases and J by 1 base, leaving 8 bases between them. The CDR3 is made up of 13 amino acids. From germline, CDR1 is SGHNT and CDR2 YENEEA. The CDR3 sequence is CASSLNQNTEAFF. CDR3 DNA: TGTGCCAGCAGCCTCAACCAGAACACTGAAGCTTTCTTT.

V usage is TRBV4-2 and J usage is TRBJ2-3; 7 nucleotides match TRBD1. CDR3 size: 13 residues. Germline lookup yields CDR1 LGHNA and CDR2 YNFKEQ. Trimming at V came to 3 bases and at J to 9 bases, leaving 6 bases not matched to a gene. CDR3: CASSQGTAPTQYF. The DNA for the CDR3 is TGTGCCAGCAGCCAGGGGACAGCCCCCACGCAGTATTTT.

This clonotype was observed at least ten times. The CDR3 nucleotides read TGTGCCAGCTCACCAAGGGTGGTTAGCAATCAGCCCCAGCATTTT. Translated: CASSPRVVSNQPQHF. The V gene is TRBV18, the J gene TRBJ1-5; no clear D gene. This CDR3 has 15 amino acids. The V end was cut by 2 bases, the J end by 0 bases, with 8 bases between. Germline loops: CDR1 KGHSH, CDR2 LQKENI.

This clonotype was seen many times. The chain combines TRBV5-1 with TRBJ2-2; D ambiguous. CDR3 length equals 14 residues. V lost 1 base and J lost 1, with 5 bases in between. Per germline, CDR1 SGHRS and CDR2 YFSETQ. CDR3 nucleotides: TGCGCCAGCAGCTTGAGACAGAACACCGGGGAGCTGTTTTTT. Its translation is CASSLRQNTGELFF.

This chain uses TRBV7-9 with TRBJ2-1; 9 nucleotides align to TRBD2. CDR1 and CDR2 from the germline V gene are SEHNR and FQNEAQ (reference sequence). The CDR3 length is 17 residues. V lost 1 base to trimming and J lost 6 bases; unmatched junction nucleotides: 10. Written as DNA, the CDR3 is TGTGCCAGCAGCTTAGGACTAGCGGTACGTCCCGGCAATGAGCAGTTCTTC. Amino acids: CASSLGLAVRPGNEQFF.

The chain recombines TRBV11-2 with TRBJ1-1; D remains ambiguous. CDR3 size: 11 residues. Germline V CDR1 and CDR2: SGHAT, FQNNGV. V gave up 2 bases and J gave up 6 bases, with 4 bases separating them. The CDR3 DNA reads TGTGCCAGCAGCTTATATGCTGAAGCTTTCTTT. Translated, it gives CASSLYAEAFF.

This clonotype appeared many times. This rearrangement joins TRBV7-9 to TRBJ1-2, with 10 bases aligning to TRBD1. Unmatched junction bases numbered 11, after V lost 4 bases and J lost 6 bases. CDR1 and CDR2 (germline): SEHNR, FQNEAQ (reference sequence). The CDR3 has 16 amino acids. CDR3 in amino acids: CASSSLKMTGGHGYTF. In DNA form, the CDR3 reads TGTGCCAGCAGCTCACTAAAAATGACAGGGGGCCATGGCTACACCTTC.

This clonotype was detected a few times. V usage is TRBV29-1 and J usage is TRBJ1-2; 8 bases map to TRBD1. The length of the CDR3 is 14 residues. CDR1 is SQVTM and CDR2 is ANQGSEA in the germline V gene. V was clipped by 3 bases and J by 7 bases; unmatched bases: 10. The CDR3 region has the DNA TGCAGCGTTGAGGAATCCAGGGGGCATATTGGCTACACCTTC. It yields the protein CSVEESRGHIGYTF.

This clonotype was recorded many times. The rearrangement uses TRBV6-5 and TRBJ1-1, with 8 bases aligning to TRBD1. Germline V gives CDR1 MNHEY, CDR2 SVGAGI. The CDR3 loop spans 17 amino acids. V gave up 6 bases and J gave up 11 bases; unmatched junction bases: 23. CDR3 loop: CASSITGDRGKVVKAFF. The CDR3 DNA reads TGTGCCAGCAGCATAACCGGTGACAGGGGTAAGGTGGTGAAGGCTTTCTTT.

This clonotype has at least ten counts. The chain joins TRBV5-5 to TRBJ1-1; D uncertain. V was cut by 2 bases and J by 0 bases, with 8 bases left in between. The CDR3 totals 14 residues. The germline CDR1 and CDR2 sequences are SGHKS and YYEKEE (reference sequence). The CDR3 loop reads CASSLQRMNTEAFF. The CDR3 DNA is TGTGCCAGCAGCTTACAGAGGATGAACACTGAAGCTTTCTTT.

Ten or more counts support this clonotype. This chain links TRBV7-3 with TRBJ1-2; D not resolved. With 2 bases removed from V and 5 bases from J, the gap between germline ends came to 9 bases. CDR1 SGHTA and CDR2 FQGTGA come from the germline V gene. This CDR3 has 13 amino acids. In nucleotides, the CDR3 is TGTGCCAGCAGCTTAGGACCGAGATATGGCTACACCTTC. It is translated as CASSLGPRYGYTF. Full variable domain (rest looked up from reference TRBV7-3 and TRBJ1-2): GAGVSQTPSNKVTEKGKYVELRCDPISGHTALYWYRQSLGQGPEFLIYFQGTGAADDSGLPNDRFFAVRPEGSVSTLKIQRTERGDSAVYLCASSLGPRYGYTFGSGTRLTVV.

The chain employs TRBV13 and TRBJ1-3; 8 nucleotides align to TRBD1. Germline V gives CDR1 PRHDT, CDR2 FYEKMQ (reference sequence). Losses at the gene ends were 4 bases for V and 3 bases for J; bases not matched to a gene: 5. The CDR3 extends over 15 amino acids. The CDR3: CASSYQGAFGNTIYF. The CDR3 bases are TGTGCCAGCAGCTATCAGGGGGCTTTTGGAAACACCATATATTTT.

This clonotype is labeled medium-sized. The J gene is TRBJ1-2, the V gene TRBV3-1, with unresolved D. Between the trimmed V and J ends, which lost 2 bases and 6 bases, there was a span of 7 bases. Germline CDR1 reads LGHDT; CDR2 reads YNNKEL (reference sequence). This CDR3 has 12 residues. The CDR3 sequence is CASSQRGDGYTF. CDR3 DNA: TGTGCCAGCAGCCAACGGGGTGATGGCTACACCTTC.

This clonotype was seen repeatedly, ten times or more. The CDR3 DNA reads TGTGCCAGCAGTTACGGTACAGGAGAAGATACGCAGTATTTT. Protein product: CASSYGTGEDTQYF. The rearrangement links TRBV6-2 or TRBV6-3 to TRBJ2-3, with D possibly being TRBD1 (5 bases). The CDR3 has 14 amino acids. Germline V gives CDR1 MNHEY, CDR2 SVGEGT. The V end lost 2 bases, the J end lost 5 bases, and 11 bases lay between the germline ends.

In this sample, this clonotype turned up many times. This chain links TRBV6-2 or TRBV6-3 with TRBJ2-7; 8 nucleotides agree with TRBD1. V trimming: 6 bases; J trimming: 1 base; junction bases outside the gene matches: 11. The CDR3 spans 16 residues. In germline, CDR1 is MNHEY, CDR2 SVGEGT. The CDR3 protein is CASSPPPGQGSYEQYF. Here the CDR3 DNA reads TGTGCCAGCAGCCCCCCGCCAGGACAGGGATCCTACGAGCAGTACTTC.

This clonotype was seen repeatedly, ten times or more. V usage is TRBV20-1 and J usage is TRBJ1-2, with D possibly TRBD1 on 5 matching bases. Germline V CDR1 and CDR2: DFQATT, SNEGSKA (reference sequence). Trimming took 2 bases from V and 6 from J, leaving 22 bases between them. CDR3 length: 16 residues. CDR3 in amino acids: CSARIRDPDRGNGYTF. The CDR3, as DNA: TGCAGTGCTAGAATTCGGGACCCAGACCGGGGCAATGGCTACACCTTC.

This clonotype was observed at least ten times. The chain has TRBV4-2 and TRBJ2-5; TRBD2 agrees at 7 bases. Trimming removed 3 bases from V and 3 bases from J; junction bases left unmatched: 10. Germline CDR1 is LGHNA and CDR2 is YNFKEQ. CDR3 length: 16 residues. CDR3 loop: CASSHSAGRSEETQYF. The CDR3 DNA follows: TGTGCCAGCAGCCATTCAGCGGGGCGTTCCGAAGAGACCCAGTACTTC.

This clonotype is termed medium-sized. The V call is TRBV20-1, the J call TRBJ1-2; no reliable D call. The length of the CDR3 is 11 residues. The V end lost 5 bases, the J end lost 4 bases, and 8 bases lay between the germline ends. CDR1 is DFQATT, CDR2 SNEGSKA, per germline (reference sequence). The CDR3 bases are TGCAGTGCTCCTACCCCCTATGGCTACACCTTC. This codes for CSAPTPYGYTF.

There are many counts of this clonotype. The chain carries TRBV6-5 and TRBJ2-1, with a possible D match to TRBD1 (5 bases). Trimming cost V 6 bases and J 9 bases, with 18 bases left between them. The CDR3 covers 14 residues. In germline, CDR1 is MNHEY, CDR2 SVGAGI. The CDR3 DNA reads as TGTGCCAGCAGCCGAGCCACAGGTCTGGGTGAGCAGTTCTTC. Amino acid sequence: CASSRATGLGEQFF.

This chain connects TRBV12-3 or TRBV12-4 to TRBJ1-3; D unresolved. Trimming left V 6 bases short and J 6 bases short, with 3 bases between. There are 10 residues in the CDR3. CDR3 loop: CASSKNTIYF. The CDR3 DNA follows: TGTGCCAGCAGCAAAAACACCATATATTTT.

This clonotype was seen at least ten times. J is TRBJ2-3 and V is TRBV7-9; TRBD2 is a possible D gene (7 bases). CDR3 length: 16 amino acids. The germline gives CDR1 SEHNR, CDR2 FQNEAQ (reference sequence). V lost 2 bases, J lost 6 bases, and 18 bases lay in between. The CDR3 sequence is CASSLTRGAASDTQYF. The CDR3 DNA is TGTGCCAGCAGCTTAACCCGGGGGGCGGCGTCGGATACGCAGTATTTT.

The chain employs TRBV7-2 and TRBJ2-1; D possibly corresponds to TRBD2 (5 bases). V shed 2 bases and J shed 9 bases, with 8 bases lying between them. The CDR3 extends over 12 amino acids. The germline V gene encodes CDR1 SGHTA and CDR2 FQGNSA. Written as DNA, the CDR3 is TGTGCCAGCAGCTTACGAGGAGGTGAGCAGTTCTTC. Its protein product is CASSLRGGEQFF.

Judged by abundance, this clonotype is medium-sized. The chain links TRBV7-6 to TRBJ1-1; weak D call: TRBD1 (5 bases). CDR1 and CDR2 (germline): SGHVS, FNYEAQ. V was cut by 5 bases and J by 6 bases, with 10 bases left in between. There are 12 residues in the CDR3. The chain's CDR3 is CASSPGGPEAFF. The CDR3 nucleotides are TGTGCCAGCAGCCCCGGGGGTCCTGAAGCTTTCTTT.

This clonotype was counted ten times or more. The CDR3 DNA follows: TGCGCCAGCAGCTTGGAAACGGGACAAGCCACCATATATTTT. This gives the protein CASSLETGQATIYF. The gene calls are TRBV5-1 and TRBJ1-3; D is possibly TRBD1 (6 bases). The germline gives CDR1 SGHRS, CDR2 YFSETQ. The CDR3 consists of 14 residues. V lost 0 bases and J lost 9, with 13 bases in between.

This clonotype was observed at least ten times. The CDR3 region is CASRSGTGWYEQYF. In DNA, the CDR3 is TGTGCCAGCAGATCCGGGACAGGGTGGTACGAGCAGTACTTC. The chain carries TRBV3-1 and TRBJ2-7; 9 bases match TRBD1. This CDR3 region has 14 residues. J was trimmed by 4 bases and V by 6 bases; bases with no gene match: 7. The germline V gene encodes CDR1 LGHDT and CDR2 YNNKEL (reference sequence).